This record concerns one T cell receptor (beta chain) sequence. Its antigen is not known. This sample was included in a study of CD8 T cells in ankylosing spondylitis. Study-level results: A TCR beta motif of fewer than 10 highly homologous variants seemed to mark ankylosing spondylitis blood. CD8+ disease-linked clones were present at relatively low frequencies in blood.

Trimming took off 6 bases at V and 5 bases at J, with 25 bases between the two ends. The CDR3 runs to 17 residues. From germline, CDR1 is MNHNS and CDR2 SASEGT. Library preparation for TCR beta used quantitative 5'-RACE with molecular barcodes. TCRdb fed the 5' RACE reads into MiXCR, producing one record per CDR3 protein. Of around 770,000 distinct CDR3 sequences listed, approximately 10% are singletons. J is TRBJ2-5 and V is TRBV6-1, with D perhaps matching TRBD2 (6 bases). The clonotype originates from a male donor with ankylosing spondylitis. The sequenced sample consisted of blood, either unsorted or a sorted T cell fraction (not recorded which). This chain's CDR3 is CASSSYRTSLTRETQYF. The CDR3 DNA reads TGTGCCAGCAGCAGTTACCGCACTAGCCTAACACGGGAGACCCAGTACTTC.